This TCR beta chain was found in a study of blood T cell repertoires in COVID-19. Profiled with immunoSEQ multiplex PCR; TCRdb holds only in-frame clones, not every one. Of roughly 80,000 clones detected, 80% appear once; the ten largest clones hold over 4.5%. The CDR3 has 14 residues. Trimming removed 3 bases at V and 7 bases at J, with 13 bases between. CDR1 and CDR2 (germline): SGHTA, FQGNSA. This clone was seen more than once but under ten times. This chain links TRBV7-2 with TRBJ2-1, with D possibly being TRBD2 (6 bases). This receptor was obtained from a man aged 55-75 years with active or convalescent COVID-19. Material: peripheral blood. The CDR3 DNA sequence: TGTGCCAGCAGCTTGCGGGGCCTTCGTAATGAGCAGTTCTTC. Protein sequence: CASSLRGLRNEQFF. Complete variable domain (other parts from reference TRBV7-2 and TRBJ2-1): GAGVSQSPSNKVTEKGKDVELRCDPISGHTALYWYRQSLGQGLEFLIYFQGNSAPDKSGLPSDRFSAERTGGSVSTLTIQRTQQEDSAVYLCASSLRGLRNEQFFGPGTRLTVL.